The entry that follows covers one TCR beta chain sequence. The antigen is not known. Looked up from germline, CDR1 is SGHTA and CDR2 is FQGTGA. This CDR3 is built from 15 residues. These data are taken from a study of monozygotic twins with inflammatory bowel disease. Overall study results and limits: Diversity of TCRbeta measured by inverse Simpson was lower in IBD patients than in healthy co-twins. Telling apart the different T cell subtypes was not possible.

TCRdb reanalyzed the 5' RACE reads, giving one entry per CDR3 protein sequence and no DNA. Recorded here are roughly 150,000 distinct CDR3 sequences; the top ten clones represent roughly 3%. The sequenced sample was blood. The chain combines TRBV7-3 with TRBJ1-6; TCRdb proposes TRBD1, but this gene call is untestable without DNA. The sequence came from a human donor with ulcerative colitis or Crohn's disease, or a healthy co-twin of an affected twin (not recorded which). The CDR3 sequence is CASSLRQGGNSPLHF.